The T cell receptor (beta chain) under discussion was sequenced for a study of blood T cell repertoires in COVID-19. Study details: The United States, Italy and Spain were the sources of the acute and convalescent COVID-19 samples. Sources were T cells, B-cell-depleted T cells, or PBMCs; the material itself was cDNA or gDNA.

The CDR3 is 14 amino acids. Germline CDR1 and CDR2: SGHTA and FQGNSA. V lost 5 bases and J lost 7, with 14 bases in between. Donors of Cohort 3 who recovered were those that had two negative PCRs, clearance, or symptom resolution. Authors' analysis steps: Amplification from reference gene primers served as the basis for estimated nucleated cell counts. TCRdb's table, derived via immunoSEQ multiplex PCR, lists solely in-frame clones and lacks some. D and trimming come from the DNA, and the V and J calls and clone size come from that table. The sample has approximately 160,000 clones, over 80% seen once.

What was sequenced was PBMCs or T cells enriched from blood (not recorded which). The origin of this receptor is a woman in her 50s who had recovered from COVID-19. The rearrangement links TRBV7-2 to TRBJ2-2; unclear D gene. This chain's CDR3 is CASSQTNGFGELFF. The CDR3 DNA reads TGTGCCAGCAGCCAAACTAACGGATTCGGGGAGCTGTTTTTT. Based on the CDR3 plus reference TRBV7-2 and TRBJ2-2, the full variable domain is GAGVSQSPSNKVTEKGKDVELRCDPISGHTALYWYRQSLGQGLEFLIYFQGNSAPDKSGLPSDRFSAERTGGSVSTLTIQRTQQEDSAVYLCASSQTNGFGELFFGEGSRLTVL.